This entry concerns a single TCR beta chain. What it binds is not known. The TCR beta cDNA libraries contained unique molecular identifiers. Each sample of about 0.9 to 11 million input T cells yielded around 500,000 cDNA molecules, so each molecule approximated one T cell. TCRdb reanalysed the PCR reads using MiXCR and keeps one entry per CDR3 protein. In the table there are 550,000 to 700,000 distinct CDR3 sequences, roughly 47% of which are singletons. This record belongs to a study of post-analysis software for immune sequencing data. Study as a whole: There were relapsing-remitting, secondary progressive and progressive-relapsing multiple sclerosis among the disease courses included. Notes on the study in general: Clustering by F measure revealed strong co-clustering among samples prepared together in one batch. Diversity measured as normalized Chao1 was significantly lower in multiple sclerosis patients than in controls.

The origin of this receptor is a girl aged 5-17 years with multiple sclerosis. The sequencing sample was made of blood.

The CDR3 coding sequence is TGTGCCAGCAGCCGACTAGCTATAAACACCGGGGAGCTGTTTTTT. It translates to CASSRLAINTGELFF. The rearrangement links TRBV3-1 to TRBJ2-2; TRBD2 matches 7 bases. The V gene end was trimmed by 4 bases and the J gene end by 2 bases; junction bases not matched to a gene: 4. The CDR3 has 15 residues. Looked up from germline, CDR1 is LGHDT and CDR2 is YNNKEL (reference sequence). The entire variable domain, with the rest obtained from reference TRBV3-1 and TRBJ2-2, is as follows: DTAVSQTPKYLVTQMGNDKSIKCEQNLGHDTMYWYKQDSKKFLKIMFSYNNKELIINETVPNRFSPKSPDKAHLNLHINSLELGDSAVYFCASSRLAINTGELFFGEGSRLTVL.